The 20 T cell receptor beta chains below all came from one sample that was sequenced in a study of T cells in Graves' hyperthyroidism and ophthalmopathy. RNA transcripts gave rise to amplified TCR beta CDR3 regions. The TCR CDR3 first-round RT-PCR relied on the HTBI primer set. TCRdb passed the multiplex PCR reads through MiXCR, listing each CDR3 protein once. The sample has around 210,000 distinct CDR3 sequences, about a sixth seen once. Sequencing used blood. The receptors derive from a woman between 50 and 59 years old with Graves' hyperthyroidism.

This clonotype has ten or more counts. The genes are TRBV20-1 and TRBJ1-4; D is uncertain. From germline, CDR1 is DFQATT and CDR2 SNEGSKA (reference sequence). This CDR3 is built from 14 residues. The ends were cut back, 6 bases at V and 0 bases at J, with 11 bases in the middle. Here the CDR3 reads CSAKSGTTNEKLFF. The CDR3 DNA is TGCAGTGCGAAATCGGGGACAACTAATGAAAAACTGTTTTTT.

This sequence joins TRBV27 and TRBJ1-4, with a tentative D call TRBD1 (6 bases). Germline lookup yields CDR1 MNHEY and CDR2 SMNVEV (reference sequence). V lost 2 bases, J lost 2 bases, and 9 bases lay in between. CDR3 length equals 15 residues. The CDR3 DNA reads TGTGCCAGCAGTTTACAGGGGAACACTAATGAAAAACTGTTTTTT. Amino acids: CASSLQGNTNEKLFF.

In its sample, this clonotype was seen a few times. The chain links TRBV14 to TRBJ1-4; tentatively, D is TRBD1 (5 bases). Trimming took off 1 base at V and 2 bases at J, with 14 bases between the two ends. Germline V gene lookup returns CDR1 SGHDN and CDR2 FVKESK. The CDR3 has 17 amino acids. The CDR3 loop reads CASSQARGAGTNEKLFF. The CDR3, as DNA: TGTGCCAGCAGCCAAGCCCGAGGGGCAGGGACTAATGAAAAACTGTTTTTT.

This clonotype showed up just a few times. The chain combines TRBV12-3 or TRBV12-4 with TRBJ1-1; D uncertain. The CDR3 extends over 14 amino acids. With 3 bases removed from V and 0 bases from J, the gap between germline ends came to 8 bases. The CDR3 coding sequence is TGTGCCAGCAGTTTCCAAACCGTGAACACTGAAGCTTTCTTT. This codes for CASSFQTVNTEAFF.

The chain joins TRBV3-1 to TRBJ2-7, with D possibly TRBD1 on 5 matching bases. Germline V gene lookup returns CDR1 LGHDT and CDR2 YNNKEL (reference sequence). The CDR3 contains 14 residues. V was clipped by 4 bases and J by 3 bases, with 13 bases between them. The CDR3 nucleotides are TGTGCCAGCAGCCCAGGACACACGGGCTACGAGCAGTACTTC. This codes for CASSPGHTGYEQYF.

This clonotype was seen repeatedly, ten times or more. The V call is TRBV7-2, the J call TRBJ2-1; no clear D gene. The CDR3 is 15 residues long. The germline V and J ends were trimmed by 5 bases and 0 bases, with 11 bases remaining between them. The V gene's germline CDR1 is SGHTA and CDR2 FQGNSA. The CDR3 DNA reads TGTGCCAGCAGCCCTACTCCGAGCTCCTACAATGAGCAGTTCTTC. Translated: CASSPTPSSYNEQFF. Filled out from reference TRBV7-2 and TRBJ2-1, the complete variable domain reads GAGVSQSPSNKVTEKGKDVELRCDPISGHTALYWYRQSLGQGLEFLIYFQGNSAPDKSGLPSDRFSAERTGGSVSTLTIQRTQQEDSAVYLCASSPTPSSYNEQFFGPGTRLTVL.

This clonotype showed up many times. The gene calls are TRBV27 and TRBJ1-2; D is uncertain. The CDR3 spans 14 residues. Germline CDR1 MNHEY, CDR2 SMNVEV (reference sequence). V lost 4 bases and J lost 7, with 16 bases in between. The CDR3 coding sequence is TGTGCCAGCAGTTCACTTCTGTGGGCCGTTGGCTACACCTTC. Translated: CASSSLLWAVGYTF.

This clonotype was counted a few times. This sequence joins TRBV5-8 and TRBJ2-1; D gene uncertain. This CDR3 contains 12 residues. Germline CDR1 and CDR2: SGHTS and YDEGEE. The germline V and J ends were trimmed by 2 bases and 9 bases, with 9 bases remaining between them. DNA for the CDR3: TGTGCCAGCAGCTTAGGGTGGGGTGAGCAGTTCTTC. It is translated as CASSLGWGEQFF.

This clonotype was counted only a few times. The chain joins TRBV6-1 to TRBJ2-7, with D perhaps matching TRBD2 (5 bases). This CDR3 contains 14 residues. Germline V gene data show CDR1 as MNHNS and CDR2 as SASEGT. The V end was cut by 6 bases, the J end by 2 bases, with 14 bases between. The CDR3 coding sequence is TGTGCCAGCAGGATCGTGGACGGGACCTACGAGCAGTACTTC. It translates to CASRIVDGTYEQYF.

This clonotype was counted at least ten times. The chain joins TRBV25-1 to TRBJ2-3, with D unresolved. The V gene's germline CDR1 is MGHDK and CDR2 SYGVNS. Trimming took 1 base from V and 4 from J, leaving 9 bases between them. The CDR3 runs 14 residues. The CDR3 protein is CASSESYGADTQYF. CDR3 nucleotide sequence: TGTGCCAGCAGTGAATCTTACGGCGCAGATACGCAGTATTTT.

Worth noting for this clonotype: A much larger clone lies one base from this, so it may be a read error. The V call is TRBV10-3, the J call TRBJ2-7, with 7 nucleotides matching TRBD1. This CDR3 comprises 14 residues. With V trimmed by 5 bases and J by 0 bases, 4 bases remained unmatched. Germline V gene data show CDR1 as ENHRY and CDR2 as SYGVKD. The CDR3 nucleotides are TGTGCCATCAGTTCCAACAGGGGCTCCTACGAGCAGTACTTC. Translated: CAISSNRGSYEQYF.

This clonotype was seen ten or more times. The chain combines TRBV11-2 with TRBJ2-7, with 12 bases matching TRBD2. The CDR3 spans 14 residues. The germline V gene encodes CDR1 SGHAT and CDR2 FQNNGV. V lost 4 bases, J lost 3 bases, and 1 base stayed unmatched. The DNA for the CDR3 is TGTGCCAGCAGCTGGACTAGCGGGGTCTACGAGCAGTACTTC. As protein: CASSWTSGVYEQYF.

This clonotype was counted at least ten times. The V gene is TRBV27, the J gene TRBJ2-7; possibly TRBD1 or TRBD2 for D (5 bases each). The CDR3 extends over 13 amino acids. V was cut by 2 bases and J by 5 bases, with 10 bases left in between. Germline V gene lookup returns CDR1 MNHEY and CDR2 SMNVEV (reference sequence). The CDR3 DNA sequence: TGTGCCAGCAGTTTAGGACGGGGCAACGAGCAGTACTTC. Protein: CASSLGRGNEQYF.

The rearrangement links TRBV7-3 to TRBJ2-2; 7 bases match TRBD2. V lost 6 bases, J lost 0 bases, and 4 bases stayed unmatched. Germline V gene sequence: CDR1 SGHTA, CDR2 FQGTGA. The CDR3 contains 15 residues. CDR3 in amino acids: CASSGGVPNTGELFF. CDR3 nucleotide sequence: TGTGCCAGCAGTGGGGGGGTCCCGAACACCGGGGAGCTGTTTTTT.

This clonotype was detected a few times. The gene calls are TRBV12-3 or TRBV12-4 and TRBJ2-2; a possible D gene is TRBD1 (6 bases). The CDR3 has 13 amino acids. With 11 bases removed from V and 6 bases from J, the gap between germline ends came to 16 bases. DNA for the CDR3: TGTGCCGGTGGACAGTCGGTCGCCGGGGAGCTGTTTTTT. Translated, it gives CAGGQSVAGELFF.

This clonotype was detected many times. The J gene is TRBJ2-7, the V gene TRBV29-1, with D unclear. Germline V CDR1 and CDR2: SQVTM, ANQGSEA. Trimming stripped 3 bases from V and 0 bases from J, with 9 bases between. The CDR3 sequence is 13 residues long. The CDR3, as DNA: TGCAGCGTTGAGGCCAGGTGCTCCTACGAGCAGTACTTC. This translates into CSVEARCSYEQYF.

This clonotype was found a few times. The CDR3 DNA reads TGTGCCAGTAGTATAACTAGCACCTACCAAGAGACCCAGTACTTC. Its translation is CASSITSTYQETQYF. The V and J genes are TRBV19 and TRBJ2-5, with a tentative D call TRBD2 (6 bases). From germline, CDR1 is LNHDA and CDR2 SQIVND (reference sequence). This CDR3 is built from 15 residues. V lost 2 bases to trimming and J lost 0 bases, with 10 bases between them. Drawing the rest from reference TRBV19 and TRBJ2-5, the complete variable domain is DGGITQSPKYLFRKEGQNVTLSCEQNLNHDAMYWYRQDPGQGLRLIYYSQIVNDFQKGDIAEGYSVSREKKESFPLTVTSAQKNPTAFYLCASSITSTYQETQYFGPGTRLLVL.

A remark on this clonotype: It may be a read error: a sequence one base away is much more abundant. Written as DNA, the CDR3 is TGTGCCGGCAGTATAGGGTCCTTTGGGGATGGCTACACCTTC. It is translated as CAGSIGSFGDGYTF. The chain combines TRBV12-3 or TRBV12-4 with TRBJ1-2, with no clear D. The CDR3 covers 14 residues.

This clonotype has a count of ten or more. This rearrangement joins TRBV30 to TRBJ1-2, with D possibly matching TRBD1 (6 bases). The CDR3 extends over 16 amino acids. The ends were cut back, 0 bases at V and 6 bases at J, with 20 bases in the middle. From germline, CDR1 is GTSNPN and CDR2 SVGIG (reference sequence). The CDR3, as DNA: TGTGCCTGGAGTGTACCTTGGGGGGCAGGGGAAAATGGCTACACCTTC. It encodes CAWSVPWGAGENGYTF.

This clonotype came up a few times. V is TRBV19 and J is TRBJ2-1; 11 bases map to TRBD2. The V gene end was trimmed by 4 bases and the J gene end by 7 bases; junction bases not matched to a gene: 12. Germline CDR1 and CDR2: LNHDA and SQIVND (reference sequence). The CDR3 spans 17 residues. CDR3 residues: CASSNPWASGRFNEQFF. The DNA for the CDR3 is TGTGCCAGTAGTAACCCCTGGGCTAGCGGGAGGTTTAATGAGCAGTTCTTC.